This T cell receptor (beta chain) appears in the sequencing data of a study of human T cells and chemical hapten exposure. In the library, unique molecular identifiers were attached to individual cDNA molecules. From the RACE reads, TCRdb called clonotypes with MiXCR, one entry per CDR3 protein. Among approximately 260,000 distinct CDR3 sequences, 7.5% to 9% were seen once, and the ten largest hold approximately 2.3%. Time point noted: pre-sensitization, week 0. Treatment: therapeutic diphenylcyclopropenone sensitization with weekly scalp DPC. This clonotype was recorded a few times. The receptor was isolated from a woman between 35 and 50 years old with alopecia areata. Some clones in this sample may be carry-over from other donors' samples. Sequencing used whole blood, obtained in connection with sensitization to the hapten diphenylcyclopropenone (DPC).

For the CDR3, the DNA is TGTGCCAGCAGCGTAGCCGGGACTAGCGTTATGGGAGAGACCCAGTACTTC. This codes for CASSVAGTSVMGETQYF. The chain links TRBV9 to TRBJ2-5, with 10 bases lining up with TRBD2. Per the germline V gene, CDR1 is SGDLS and CDR2 is YYNGEE. After removal of 0 bases from V and 4 bases from J, the junction contained 9 bases not matched to a gene. This CDR3 is built from 17 residues.